This T cell receptor beta chain was sequenced for a study of blood T cell repertoires in COVID-19. At the level of the study: Samples came from the United States, Italy and Spain, spanning acute and convalescent COVID-19.

Per germline, CDR1 SGHTA and CDR2 FQGNSA. The CDR3 covers 16 residues. Unmatched junction bases numbered 10, after V lost 6 bases and J lost 2 bases. Authors' processing steps: Nucleated cell counts were estimated from reference gene primer amplification. Clones were sequenced by immunoSEQ multiplex PCR, and TCRdb holds only the in-frame ones, with some missing. From that table come the V and J calls and clone size; the DNA was used to work out D and trimming. The top ten hold about 5.1% of the sample, which has under 100,000 clones, around 84% seen once. This TCR was recovered from a man aged 40-49 years with acute or convalescent COVID-19. The sequencing input was peripheral blood. The chain is built from TRBV7-2 and TRBJ1-5; 7 bases align to TRBD1. The CDR3 is CASRATGTAGNQPQHF. CDR3 bases: TGTGCCAGCAGAGCTACAGGGACAGCCGGCAATCAGCCCCAGCATTTT. Full variable domain (outside the CDR3, taken from reference TRBV7-2 and TRBJ1-5): GAGVSQSPSNKVTEKGKDVELRCDPISGHTALYWYRQSLGQGLEFLIYFQGNSAPDKSGLPSDRFSAERTGGSVSTLTIQRTQQEDSAVYLCASRATGTAGNQPQHFGDGTRLSIL.